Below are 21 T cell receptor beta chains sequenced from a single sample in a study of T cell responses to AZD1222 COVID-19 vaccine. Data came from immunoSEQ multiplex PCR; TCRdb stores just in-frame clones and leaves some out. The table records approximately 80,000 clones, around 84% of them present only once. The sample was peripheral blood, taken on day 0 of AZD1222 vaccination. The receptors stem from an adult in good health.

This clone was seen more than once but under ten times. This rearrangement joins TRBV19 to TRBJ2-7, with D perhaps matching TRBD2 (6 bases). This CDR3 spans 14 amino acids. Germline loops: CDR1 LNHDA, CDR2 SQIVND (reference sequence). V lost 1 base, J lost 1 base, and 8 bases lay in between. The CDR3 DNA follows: TGTGCCAGTAGTATAGGTGGGGGGTCCTACGAGCAGTACTTC. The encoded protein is CASSIGGGSYEQYF.

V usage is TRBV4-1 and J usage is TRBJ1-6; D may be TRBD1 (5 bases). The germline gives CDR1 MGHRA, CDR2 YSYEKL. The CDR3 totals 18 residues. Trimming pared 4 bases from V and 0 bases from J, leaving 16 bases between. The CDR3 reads CASSLNLGGSSYNSPLHF. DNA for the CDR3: TGCGCCAGCAGCCTAAACCTCGGGGGGAGCTCCTATAATTCACCCCTCCACTTT.

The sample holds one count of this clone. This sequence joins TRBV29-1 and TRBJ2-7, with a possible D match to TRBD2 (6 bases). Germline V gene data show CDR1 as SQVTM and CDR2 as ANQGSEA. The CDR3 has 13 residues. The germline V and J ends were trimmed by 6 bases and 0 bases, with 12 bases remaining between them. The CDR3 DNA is TGCAGCGTGAGGGACTCGATCTCCTACGAGCAGTACTTC. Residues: CSVRDSISYEQYF.

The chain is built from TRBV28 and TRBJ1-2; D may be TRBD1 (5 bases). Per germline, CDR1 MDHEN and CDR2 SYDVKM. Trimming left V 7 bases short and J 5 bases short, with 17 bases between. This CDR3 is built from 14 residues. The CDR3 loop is CASTKPPRGYGYTF. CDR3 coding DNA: TGTGCCAGCACCAAACCGCCCCGGGGGTATGGCTACACCTTC.

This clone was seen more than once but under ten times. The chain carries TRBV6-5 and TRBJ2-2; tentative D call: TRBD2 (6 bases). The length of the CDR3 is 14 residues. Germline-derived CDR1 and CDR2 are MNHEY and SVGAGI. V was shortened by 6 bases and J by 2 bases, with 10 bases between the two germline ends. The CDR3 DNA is TGTGCCAGCAGGGAGGGTTCTAACACCGGGGAGCTGTTTTTT. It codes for CASREGSNTGELFF.

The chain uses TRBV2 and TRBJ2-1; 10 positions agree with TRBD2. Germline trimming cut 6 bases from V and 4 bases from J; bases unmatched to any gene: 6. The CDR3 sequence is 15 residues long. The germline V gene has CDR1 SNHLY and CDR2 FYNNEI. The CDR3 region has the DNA TGTGCCAGCAGACCCCGGACTAGCGGATACAATGAGCAGTTCTTC. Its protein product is CASRPRTSGYNEQFF.

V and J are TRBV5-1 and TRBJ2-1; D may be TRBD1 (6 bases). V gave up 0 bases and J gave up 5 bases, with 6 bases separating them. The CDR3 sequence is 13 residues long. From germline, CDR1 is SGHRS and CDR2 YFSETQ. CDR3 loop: CASSLGTDNEQFF. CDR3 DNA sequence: TGCGCCAGCAGCTTGGGGACAGACAATGAGCAGTTCTTC.

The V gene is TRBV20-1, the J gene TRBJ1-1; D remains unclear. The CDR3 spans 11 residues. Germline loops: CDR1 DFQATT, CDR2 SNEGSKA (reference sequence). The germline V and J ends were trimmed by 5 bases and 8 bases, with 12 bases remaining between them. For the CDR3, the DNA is TGCAGTGCTGCCGGGAGGGCCGAAGCTTTCTTT. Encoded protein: CSAAGRAEAFF.

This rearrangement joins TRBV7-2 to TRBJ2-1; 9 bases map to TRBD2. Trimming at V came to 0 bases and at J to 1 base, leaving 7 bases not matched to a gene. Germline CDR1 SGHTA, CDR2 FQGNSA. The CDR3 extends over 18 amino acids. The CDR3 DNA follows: TGTGCCAGCAGCTTAGCGCCTAGCGGGATGAGGTCCTACAATGAGCAGTTCTTC. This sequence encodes CASSLAPSGMRSYNEQFF. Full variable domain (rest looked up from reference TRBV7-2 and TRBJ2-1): GAGVSQSPSNKVTEKGKDVELRCDPISGHTALYWYRQSLGQGLEFLIYFQGNSAPDKSGLPSDRFSAERTGGSVSTLTIQRTQQEDSAVYLCASSLAPSGMRSYNEQFFGPGTRLTVL.

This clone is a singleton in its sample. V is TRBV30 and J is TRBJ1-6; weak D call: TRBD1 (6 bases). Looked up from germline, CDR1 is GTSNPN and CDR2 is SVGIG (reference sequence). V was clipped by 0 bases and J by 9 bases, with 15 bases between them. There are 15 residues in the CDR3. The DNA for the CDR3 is TGTGCCTGGAGTGTATTACAGGGAAAGAGTTCACCCCTCCACTTT. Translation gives CAWSVLQGKSSPLHF.

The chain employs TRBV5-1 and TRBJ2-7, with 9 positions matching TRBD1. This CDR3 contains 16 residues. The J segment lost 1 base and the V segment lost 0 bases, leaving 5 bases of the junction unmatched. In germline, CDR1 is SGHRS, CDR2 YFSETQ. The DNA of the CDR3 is TGCGCCAGCAGCTTGGATGCTGGGACAGGGTCCTACGAGCAGTACTTC. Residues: CASSLDAGTGSYEQYF.

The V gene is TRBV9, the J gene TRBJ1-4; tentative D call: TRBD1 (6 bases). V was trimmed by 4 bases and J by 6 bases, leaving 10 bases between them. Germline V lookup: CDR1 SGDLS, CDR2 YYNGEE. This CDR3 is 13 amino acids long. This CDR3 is CASSKQGHEKLFF. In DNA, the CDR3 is TGTGCCAGCAGCAAACAGGGACATGAAAAACTGTTTTTT. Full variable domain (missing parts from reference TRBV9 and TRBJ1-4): DSGVTQTPKHLITATGQRVTLRCSPRSGDLSVYWYQQSLDQGLQFLIQYYNGEERAKGNILERFSAQQFPDLHSELNLSSLELGDSALYFCASSKQGHEKLFFGSGTQLSVL.

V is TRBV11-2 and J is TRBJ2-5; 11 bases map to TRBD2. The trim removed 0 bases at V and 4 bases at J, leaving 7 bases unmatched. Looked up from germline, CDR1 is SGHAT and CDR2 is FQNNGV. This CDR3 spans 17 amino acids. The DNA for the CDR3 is TGTGCCAGCAGCTTAGAGGTTAGCGGGAGGGCCCGAGAGACCCAGTACTTC. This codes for CASSLEVSGRARETQYF.

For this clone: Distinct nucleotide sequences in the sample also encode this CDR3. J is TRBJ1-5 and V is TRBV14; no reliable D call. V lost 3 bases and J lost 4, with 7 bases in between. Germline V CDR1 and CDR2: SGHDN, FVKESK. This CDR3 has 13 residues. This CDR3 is CASSQGLNQPQHF. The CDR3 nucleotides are TGTGCCAGCAGCCAGGGTCTAAATCAGCCCCAGCATTTT.

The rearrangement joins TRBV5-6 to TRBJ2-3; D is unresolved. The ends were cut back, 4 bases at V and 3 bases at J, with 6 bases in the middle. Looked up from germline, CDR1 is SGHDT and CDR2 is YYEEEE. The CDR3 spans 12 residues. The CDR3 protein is CASSDSTDTQYF. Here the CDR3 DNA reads TGTGCCAGCAGCGACTCTACAGATACGCAGTATTTT.

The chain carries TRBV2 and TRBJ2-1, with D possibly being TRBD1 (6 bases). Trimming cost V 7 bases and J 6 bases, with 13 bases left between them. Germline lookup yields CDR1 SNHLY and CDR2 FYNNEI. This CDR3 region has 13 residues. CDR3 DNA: TGTGCCAGCACTCAGGGGTGGGGCAATGAGCAGTTCTTC. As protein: CASTQGWGNEQFF.

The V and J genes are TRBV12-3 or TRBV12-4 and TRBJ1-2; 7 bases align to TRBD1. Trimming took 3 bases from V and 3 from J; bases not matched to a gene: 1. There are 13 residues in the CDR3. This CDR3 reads CASSFQGDYGYTF. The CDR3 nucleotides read TGTGCCAGCAGTTTCCAGGGGGACTATGGCTACACCTTC.

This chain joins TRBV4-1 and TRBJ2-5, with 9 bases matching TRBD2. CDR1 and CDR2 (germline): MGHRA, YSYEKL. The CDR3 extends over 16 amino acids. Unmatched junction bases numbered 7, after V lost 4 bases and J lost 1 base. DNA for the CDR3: TGCGCCAGCAGCCTCGGCGGGGGGGGTAGCCAAGAGACCCAGTACTTC. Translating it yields CASSLGGGGSQETQYF.

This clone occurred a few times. The CDR3 sequence is CASSRREEKLFF. CDR3 in DNA: TGTGCCAGCAGCAGACGGGAGGAAAAACTGTTTTTT. The chain combines TRBV7-9 with TRBJ1-4, with D uncertain. Trimming left V 5 bases short and J 8 bases short, with 9 bases between. The germline V gene encodes CDR1 SEHNR and CDR2 FQNEAQ (reference sequence). This CDR3 has 12 residues.

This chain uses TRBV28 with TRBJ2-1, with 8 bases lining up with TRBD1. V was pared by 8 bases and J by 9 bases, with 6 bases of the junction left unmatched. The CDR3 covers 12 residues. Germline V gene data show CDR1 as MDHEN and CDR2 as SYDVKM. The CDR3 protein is CASVTGAGEQFF. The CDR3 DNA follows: TGTGCCAGCGTGACAGGGGCGGGTGAGCAGTTCTTC.

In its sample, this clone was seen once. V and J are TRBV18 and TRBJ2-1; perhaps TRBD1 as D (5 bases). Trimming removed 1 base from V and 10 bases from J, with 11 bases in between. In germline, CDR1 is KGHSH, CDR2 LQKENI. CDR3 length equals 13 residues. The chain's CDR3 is CASSPLQANEQFF. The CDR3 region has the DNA TGTGCCAGCTCACCACTACAGGCTAACGAGCAGTTCTTC. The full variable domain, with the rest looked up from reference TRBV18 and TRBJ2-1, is NAGVMQNPRHLVRRRGQEARLRCSPMKGHSHVYWYRQLPEEGLKFMVYLQKENIIDESGMPKERFSAEFPKEGPSILRIQQVVRGDSAAYFCASSPLQANEQFFGPGTRLTVL.